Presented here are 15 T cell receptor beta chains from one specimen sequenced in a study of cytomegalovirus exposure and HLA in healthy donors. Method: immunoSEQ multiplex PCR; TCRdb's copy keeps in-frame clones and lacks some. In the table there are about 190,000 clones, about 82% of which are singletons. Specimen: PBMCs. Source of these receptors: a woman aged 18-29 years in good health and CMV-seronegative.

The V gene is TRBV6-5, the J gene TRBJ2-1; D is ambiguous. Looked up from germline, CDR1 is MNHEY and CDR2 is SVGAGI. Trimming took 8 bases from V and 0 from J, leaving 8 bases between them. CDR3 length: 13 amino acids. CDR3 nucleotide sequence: TGTGCCAGCCTAGGCGGCTCCTACAATGAGCAGTTCTTC. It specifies CASLGGSYNEQFF.

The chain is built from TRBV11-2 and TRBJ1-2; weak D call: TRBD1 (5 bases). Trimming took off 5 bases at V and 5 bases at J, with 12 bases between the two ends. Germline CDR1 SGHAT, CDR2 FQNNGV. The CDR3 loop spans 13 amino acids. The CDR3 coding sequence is TGTGCCAGCAGCGGGGCAGGGCCGTATGGCTACACCTTC. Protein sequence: CASSGAGPYGYTF.

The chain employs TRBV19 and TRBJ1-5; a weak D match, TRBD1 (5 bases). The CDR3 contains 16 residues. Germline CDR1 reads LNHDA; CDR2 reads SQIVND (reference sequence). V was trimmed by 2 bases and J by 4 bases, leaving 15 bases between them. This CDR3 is CASSIRGGPQNQPQHF. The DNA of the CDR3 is TGTGCCAGTAGTATAAGGGGCGGCCCTCAAAATCAGCCCCAGCATTTT.

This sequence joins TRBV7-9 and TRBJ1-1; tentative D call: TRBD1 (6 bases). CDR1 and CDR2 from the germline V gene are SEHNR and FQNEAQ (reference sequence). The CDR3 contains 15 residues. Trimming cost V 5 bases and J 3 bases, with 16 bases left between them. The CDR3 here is CASSRSQGRDTEAFF. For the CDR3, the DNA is TGTGCCAGCAGCCGTTCCCAGGGGCGCGACACTGAAGCTTTCTTT.

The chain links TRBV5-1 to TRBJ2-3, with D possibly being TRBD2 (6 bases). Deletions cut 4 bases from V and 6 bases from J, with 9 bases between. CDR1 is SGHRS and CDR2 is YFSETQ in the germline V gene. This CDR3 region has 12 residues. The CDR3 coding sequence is TGCGCCAGCAGCGCGGGGACCGATACGCAGTATTTT. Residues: CASSAGTDTQYF.

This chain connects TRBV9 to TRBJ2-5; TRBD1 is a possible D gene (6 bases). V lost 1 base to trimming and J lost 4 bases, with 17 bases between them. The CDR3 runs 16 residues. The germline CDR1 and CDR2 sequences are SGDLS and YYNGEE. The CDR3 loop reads CASSVSFTGFGETQYF. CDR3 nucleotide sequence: TGTGCCAGCAGCGTATCCTTCACAGGGTTCGGAGAGACCCAGTACTTC.

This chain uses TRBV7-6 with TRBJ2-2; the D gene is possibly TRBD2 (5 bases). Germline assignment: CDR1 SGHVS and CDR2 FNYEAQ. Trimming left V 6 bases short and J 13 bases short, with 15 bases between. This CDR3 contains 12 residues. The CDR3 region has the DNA TGTGCCAGCAGAAGAGGAGGAATTGGGCTGTTTTTT. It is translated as CASRRGGIGLFF.

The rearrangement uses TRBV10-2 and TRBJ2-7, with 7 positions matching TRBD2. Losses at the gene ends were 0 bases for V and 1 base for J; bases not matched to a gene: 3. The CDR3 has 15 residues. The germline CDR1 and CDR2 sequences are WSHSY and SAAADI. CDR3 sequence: CASSESPSGSYEQYF. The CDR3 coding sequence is TGCGCCAGCAGTGAGTCTCCTAGCGGATCCTACGAGCAGTACTTC.

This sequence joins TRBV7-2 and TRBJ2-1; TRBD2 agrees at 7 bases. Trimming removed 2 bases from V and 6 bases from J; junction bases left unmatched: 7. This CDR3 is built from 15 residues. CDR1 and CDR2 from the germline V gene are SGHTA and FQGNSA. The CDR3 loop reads CASSLFAGAVNEQFF. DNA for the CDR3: TGTGCCAGCAGCTTATTTGCGGGAGCCGTCAATGAGCAGTTCTTC.

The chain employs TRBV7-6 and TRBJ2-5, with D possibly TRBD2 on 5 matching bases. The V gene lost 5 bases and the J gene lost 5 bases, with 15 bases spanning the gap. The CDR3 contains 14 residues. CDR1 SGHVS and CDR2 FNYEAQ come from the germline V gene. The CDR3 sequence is CASSQARGWETQYF. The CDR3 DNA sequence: TGTGCCAGCAGCCAGGCCCGGGGTTGGGAGACCCAGTACTTC.

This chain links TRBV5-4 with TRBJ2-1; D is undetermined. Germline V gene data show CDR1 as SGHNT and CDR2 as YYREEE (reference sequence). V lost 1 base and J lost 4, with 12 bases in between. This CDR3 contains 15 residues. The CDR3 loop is CASSLSVPLYNEQFF. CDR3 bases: TGTGCCAGCAGCTTGTCGGTGCCCTTATACAATGAGCAGTTCTTC.

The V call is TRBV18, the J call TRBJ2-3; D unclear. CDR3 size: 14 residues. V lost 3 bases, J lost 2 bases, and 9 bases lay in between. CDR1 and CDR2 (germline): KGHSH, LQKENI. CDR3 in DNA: TGTGCCAGCTCACCTAACGTCTACACAGATACGCAGTATTTT. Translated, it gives CASSPNVYTDTQYF.

The CDR3 loop is CASSSRDITGGYEQYF. The CDR3 DNA is TGTGCCAGCAGTTCCCGAGATATAACAGGGGGCTACGAGCAGTACTTC. The chain is built from TRBV13 and TRBJ2-7; 8 nucleotides match TRBD1. CDR3 length equals 16 residues. The J segment lost 3 bases and the V segment lost 6 bases, leaving 13 bases of the junction unmatched. Germline CDR1 and CDR2: PRHDT and FYEKMQ (reference sequence).

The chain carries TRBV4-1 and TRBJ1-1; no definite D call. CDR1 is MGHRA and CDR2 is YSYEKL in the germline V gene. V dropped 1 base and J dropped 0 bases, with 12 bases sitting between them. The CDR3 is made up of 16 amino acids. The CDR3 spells CASSQGAARLNTEAFF. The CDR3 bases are TGCGCCAGCAGCCAAGGGGCTGCAAGGTTGAACACTGAAGCTTTCTTT.

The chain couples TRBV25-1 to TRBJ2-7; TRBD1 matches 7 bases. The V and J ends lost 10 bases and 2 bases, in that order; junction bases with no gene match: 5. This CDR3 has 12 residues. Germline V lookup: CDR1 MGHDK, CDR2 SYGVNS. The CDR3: CATNDRAYEQYF. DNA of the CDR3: TGTGCCACCAACGACAGGGCCTACGAGCAGTACTTC.